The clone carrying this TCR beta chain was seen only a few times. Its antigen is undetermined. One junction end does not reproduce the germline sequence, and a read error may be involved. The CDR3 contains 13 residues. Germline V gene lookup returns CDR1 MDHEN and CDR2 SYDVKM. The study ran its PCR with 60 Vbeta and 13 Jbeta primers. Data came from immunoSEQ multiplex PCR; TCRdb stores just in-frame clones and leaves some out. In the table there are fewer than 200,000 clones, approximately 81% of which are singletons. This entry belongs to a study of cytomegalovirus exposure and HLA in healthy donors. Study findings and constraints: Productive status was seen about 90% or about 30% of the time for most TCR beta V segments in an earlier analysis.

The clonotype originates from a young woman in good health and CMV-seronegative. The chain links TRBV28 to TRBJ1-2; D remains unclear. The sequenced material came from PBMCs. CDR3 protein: CASSLSGGYGYTF. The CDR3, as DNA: TGTGCCAGCAGCTTATCTGGCGGGTACGGCTACACCTTC.